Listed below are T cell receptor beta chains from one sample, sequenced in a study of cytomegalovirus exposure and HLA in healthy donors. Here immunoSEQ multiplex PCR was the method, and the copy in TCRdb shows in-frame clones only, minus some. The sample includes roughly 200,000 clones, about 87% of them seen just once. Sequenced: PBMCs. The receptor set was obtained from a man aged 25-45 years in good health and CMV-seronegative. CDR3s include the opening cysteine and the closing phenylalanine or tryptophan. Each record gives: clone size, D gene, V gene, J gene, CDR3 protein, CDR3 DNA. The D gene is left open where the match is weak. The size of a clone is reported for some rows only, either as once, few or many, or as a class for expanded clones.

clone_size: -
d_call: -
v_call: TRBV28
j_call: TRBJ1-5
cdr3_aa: CASSFFLNQPQHF
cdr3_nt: TGTGCCAGCAGTTTCTTTCTAAATCAGCCCCAGCATTTT

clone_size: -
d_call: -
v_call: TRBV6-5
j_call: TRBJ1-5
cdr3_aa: CASSYAQGNQPQHF
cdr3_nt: TGTGCCAGCAGTTACGCCCAGGGCAATCAGCCCCAGCATTTT

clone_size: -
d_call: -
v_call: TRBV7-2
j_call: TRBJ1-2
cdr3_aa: CASSRGASGGYGYTF
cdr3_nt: TGTGCCAGCAGCCGCGGGGCCTCCGGCGGCTATGGCTACACCTTC

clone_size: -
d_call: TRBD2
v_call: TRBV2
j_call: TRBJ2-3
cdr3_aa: CASRPGRGVRDTQYF
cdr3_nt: TGTGCCAGCAGGCCAGGACGGGGGGTGAGGGATACGCAGTATTTT

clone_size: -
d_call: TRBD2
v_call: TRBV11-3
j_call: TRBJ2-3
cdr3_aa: CASSSGGADTQYF
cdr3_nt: TGTGCCAGCAGCTCCGGGGGGGCAGATACGCAGTATTTT

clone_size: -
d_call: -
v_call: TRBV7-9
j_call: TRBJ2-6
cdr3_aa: CASSPLWANGLTF
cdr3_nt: TGTGCCAGCAGCCCCTTATGGGCCAACGGCCTGACTTTC

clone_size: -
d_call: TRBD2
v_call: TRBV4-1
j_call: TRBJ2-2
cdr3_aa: CASSQDRRAGDRNTGELFF
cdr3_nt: TGCGCCAGCAGCCAAGATAGGCGGGCGGGAGACCGGAACACCGGGGAGCTGTTTTTT

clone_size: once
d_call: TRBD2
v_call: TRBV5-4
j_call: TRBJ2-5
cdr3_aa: CASSSTSGGPETQYF
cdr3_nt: TGTGCCAGCAGCTCCACTAGCGGGGGGCCCGAGACCCAGTACTTC

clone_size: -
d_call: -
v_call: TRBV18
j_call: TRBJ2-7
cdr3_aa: CASAIILQGREQYF
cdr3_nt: TGTGCCAGCGCGATCATTCTACAGGGTCGCGAGCAGTACTTC

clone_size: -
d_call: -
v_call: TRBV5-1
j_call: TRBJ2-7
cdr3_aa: CASSHRTRVHEQYF
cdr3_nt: TGCGCCAGCAGCCACCGCACTCGGGTACACGAGCAGTACTTC

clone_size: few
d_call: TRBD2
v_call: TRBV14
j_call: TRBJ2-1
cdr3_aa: CASSVGTSGRDEQFF
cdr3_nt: TGTGCCAGCAGCGTCGGGACTAGCGGGAGAGATGAGCAGTTCTTC

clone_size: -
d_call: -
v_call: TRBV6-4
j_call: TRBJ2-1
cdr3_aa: CASSDSPASSYNEQFF
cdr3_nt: TGTGCCAGCAGTGACTCGCCTGCCAGCTCCTACAATGAGCAGTTCTTC

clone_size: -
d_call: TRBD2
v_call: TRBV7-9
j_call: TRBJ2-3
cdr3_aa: CSSSLELAASTDTQYF
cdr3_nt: TGTTCCAGCAGCTTAGAACTAGCGGCCAGCACAGATACGCAGTATTTT

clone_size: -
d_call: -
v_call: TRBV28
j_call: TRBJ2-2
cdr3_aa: CASRVFRAGELFF
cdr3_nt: TGTGCCAGCAGGGTCTTCCGGGCCGGGGAGCTGTTTTTT

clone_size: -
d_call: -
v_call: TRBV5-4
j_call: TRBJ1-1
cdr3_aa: CASSPTGFENTEAFF
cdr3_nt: TGTGCCAGCAGCCCAACAGGGTTCGAGAACACTGAAGCTTTCTTT

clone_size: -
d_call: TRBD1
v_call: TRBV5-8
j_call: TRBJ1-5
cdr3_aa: CASSPDRGTSPRGF
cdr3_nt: TGTGCCAGCAGCCCTGACAGGGGAACCAGCCCCAGGGGATTT

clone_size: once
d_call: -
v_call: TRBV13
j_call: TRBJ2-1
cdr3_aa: CASSERVTGYNEQFF
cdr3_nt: TGTGCCAGCAGCGAGAGGGTTACTGGCTACAATGAGCAGTTCTTC

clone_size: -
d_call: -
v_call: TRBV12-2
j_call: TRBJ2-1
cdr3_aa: CANTKRDTMEQFF
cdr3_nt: TGTGCAAACACTAAGCGGGATACAATGGAGCAGTTCTTC

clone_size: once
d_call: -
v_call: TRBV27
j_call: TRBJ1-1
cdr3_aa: CASSLSRFYTEAFF
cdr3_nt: TGTGCCAGCAGTTTATCGAGGTTCTACACTGAAGCTTTCTTT

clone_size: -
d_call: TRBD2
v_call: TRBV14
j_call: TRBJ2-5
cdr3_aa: CASSLGLAGRRETQYF
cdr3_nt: TGTGCCAGCAGCCTTGGACTAGCGGGCCGGAGGGAGACCCAGTACTTC

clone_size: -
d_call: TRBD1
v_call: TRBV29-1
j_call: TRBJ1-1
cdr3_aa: CSVGDRVAEAFF
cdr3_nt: TGCAGCGTCGGCGACAGGGTGGCTGAAGCTTTCTTT

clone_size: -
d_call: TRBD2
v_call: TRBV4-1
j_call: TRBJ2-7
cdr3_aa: CASSPTGGGTYEQYF
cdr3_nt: TGCGCCAGCAGCCCTACTGGCGGGGGGACCTACGAGCAGTACTTC